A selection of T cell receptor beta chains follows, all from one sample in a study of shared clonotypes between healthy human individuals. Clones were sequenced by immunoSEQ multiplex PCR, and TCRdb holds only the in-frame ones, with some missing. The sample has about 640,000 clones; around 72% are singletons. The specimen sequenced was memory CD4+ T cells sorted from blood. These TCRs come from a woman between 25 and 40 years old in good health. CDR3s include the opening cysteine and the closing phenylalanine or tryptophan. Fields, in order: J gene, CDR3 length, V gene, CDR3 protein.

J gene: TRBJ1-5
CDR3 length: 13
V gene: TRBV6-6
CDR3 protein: CASLGAGNQPQHF

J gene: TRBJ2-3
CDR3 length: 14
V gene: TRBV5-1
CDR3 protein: CASSLEYQGDTQYF

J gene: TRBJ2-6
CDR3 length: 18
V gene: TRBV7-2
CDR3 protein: CASSSLGTRETGANVLTF

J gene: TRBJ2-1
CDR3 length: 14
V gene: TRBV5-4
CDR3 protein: CASSDQQGYNEQFF

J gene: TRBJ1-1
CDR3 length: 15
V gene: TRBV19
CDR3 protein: CASSASGGLGTEAFF

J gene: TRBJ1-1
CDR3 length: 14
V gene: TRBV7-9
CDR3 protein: CASSFGRDGAEAFF

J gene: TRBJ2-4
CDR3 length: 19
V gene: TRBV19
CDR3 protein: CASRMGVGLAGGTKNIQYF

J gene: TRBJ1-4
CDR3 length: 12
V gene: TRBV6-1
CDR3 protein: CASSEAFSISFF

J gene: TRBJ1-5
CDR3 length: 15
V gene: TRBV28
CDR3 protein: CASSFRGQGNQPQHF

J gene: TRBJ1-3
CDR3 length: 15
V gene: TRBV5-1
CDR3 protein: CASSLQPNSGNTIYF

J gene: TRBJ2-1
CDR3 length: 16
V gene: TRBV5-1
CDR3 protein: CASSSGTSGSYNEQFF

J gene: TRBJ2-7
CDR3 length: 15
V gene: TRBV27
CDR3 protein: CASRRIVAGAHEQYF

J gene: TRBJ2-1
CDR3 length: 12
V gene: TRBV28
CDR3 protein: CASSLVRTGLFF

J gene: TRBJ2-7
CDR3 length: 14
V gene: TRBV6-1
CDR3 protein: CASNLGGSQREQYF

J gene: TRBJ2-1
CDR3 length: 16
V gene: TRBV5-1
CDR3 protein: CASSLGRVGLINEQFF

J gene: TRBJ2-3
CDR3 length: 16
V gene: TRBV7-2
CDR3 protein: CASSLGLAGGADTQYF

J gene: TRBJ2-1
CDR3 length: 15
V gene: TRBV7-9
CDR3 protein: CASSSGGQGFNEQFF

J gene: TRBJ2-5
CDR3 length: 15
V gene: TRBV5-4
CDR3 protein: CASSFGGTGQETQYF

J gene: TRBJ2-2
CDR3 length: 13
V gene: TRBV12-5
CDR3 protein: CASGFTGTGELFF

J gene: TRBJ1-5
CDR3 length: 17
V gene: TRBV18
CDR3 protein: CASSPSSSGNSNQPQHF

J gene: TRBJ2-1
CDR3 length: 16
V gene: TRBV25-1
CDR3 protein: CASSESVGQLRNEQFF

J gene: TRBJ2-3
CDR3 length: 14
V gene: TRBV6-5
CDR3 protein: CASTLPGSPDTQYF

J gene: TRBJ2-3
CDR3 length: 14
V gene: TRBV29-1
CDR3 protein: CSVGTGGFADTQYF

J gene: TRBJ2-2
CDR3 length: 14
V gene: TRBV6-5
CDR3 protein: CASSLLAVTGELFF

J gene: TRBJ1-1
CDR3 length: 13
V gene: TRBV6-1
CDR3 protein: CASSVLEETEAFF

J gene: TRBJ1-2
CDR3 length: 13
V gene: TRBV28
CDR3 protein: CASGDTGFDGYTF

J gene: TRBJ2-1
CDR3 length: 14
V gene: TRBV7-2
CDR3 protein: CASSLASVYNEQFF

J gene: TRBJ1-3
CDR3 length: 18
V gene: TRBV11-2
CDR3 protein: CASSSLPGGTSPGNTIYF

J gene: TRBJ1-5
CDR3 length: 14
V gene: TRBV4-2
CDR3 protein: CASSQDRNNQPQHF

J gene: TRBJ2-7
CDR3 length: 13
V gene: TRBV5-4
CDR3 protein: CASSSTPTYEQYF

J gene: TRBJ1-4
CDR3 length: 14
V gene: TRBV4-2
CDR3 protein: CASSQDRVFEKLFF

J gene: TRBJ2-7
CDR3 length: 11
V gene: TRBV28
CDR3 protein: CASSSRYEQYF

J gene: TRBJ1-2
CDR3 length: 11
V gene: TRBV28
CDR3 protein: CASRSLRGYTF

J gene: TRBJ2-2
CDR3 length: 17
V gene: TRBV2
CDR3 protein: CASSEGYGGFVTGELFF

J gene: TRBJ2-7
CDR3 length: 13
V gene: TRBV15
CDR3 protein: CATKLAGAYEQYF

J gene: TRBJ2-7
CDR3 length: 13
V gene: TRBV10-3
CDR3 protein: CAIRRLAGVEQYF

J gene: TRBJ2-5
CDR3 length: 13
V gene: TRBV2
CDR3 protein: CASRLAQGGTQYF

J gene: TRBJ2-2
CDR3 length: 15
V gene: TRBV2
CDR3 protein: CASRGTGGNTGELFF

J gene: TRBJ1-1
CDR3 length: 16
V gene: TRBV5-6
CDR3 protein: CASSRYAGTLNTEAFF

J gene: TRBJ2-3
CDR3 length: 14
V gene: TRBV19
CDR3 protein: CASTDLASTDTQYF

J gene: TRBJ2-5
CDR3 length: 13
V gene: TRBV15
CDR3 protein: CATTGQGRETQYF

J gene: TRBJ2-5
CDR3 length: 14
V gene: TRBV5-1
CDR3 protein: CASSLAWGTETQYF

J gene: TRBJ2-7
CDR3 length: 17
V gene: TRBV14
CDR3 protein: CASSQGPGLAGAYEQYF

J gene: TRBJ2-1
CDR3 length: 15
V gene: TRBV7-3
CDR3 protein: CASSLNPSSYNEQFF

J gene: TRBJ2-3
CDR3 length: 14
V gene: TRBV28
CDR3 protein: CASSLSGRADTQYF

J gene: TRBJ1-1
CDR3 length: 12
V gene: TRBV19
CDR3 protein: CASSSPGPEAFF

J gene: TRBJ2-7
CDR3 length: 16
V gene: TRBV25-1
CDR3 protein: CASSELKRASAYEQYF

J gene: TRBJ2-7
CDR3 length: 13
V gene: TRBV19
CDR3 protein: CATGTSGRGEQYF

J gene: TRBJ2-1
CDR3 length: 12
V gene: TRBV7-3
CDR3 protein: CASSPQGGEQFF

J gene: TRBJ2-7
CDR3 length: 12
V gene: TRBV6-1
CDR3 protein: CASIEGRDEQYF

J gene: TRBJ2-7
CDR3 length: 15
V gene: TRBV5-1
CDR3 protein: CASSLAGTGSYEQYF

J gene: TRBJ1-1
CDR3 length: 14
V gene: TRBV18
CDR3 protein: CASSPPGGTVKAFF

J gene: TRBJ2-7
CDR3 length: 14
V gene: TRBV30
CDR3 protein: CAWSVGGLGDEQYF

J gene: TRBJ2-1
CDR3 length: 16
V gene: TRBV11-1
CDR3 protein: CASSGRTSGIYNEQFF

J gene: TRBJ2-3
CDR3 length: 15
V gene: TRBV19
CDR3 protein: CASNPTGANTDTQYF

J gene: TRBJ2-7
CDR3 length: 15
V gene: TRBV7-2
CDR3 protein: CASREPGQGTYEQYF

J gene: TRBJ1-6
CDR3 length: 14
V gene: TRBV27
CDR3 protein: CASSTTGRDEPLHF

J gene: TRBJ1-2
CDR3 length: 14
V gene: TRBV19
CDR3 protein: CASTGTGANYGYTF

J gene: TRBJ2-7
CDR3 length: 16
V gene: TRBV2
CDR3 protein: CASSVGNGLATGEQYF

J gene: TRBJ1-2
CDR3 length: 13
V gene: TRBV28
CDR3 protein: CASLIQGALGYTF